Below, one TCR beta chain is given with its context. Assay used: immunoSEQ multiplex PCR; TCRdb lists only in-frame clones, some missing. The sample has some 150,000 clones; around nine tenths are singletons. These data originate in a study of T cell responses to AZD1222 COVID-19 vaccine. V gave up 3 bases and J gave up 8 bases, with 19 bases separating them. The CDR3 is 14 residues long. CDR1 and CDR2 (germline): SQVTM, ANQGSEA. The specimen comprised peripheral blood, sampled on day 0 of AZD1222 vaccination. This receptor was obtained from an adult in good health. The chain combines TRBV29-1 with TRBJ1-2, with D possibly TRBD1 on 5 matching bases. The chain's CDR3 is CSVDIKGLRGGYTF. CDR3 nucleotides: TGCAGCGTTGACATTAAGGGGTTACGCGGAGGCTACACCTTC.